These 8 T cell receptor beta chains originate from one sample sequenced in a study of shared clonotypes between healthy human individuals. This table comes from immunoSEQ multiplex PCR, and its TCRdb copy is limited to in-frame clones, with some not included. The sample includes some 2 million clones, approximately 95% seen only once; the top ten take more than 0.95%. It was CD45RO-negative cells, positively selected for CCR7, that made up naive CD8 cells, with terminally differentiated effector memory CD45RA+ cells excluded. Sequenced: naive CD8+ T cells sorted from blood. Every receptor here comes from a man between 18 and 29 years old in good health.

With regard to this clone: The sample has other DNA sequences that encode this CDR3 too. V and J are TRBV11-2 and TRBJ2-1; TRBD2 aligns across 7 bases. The V and J ends lost 1 base and 5 bases, in that order; junction bases with no gene match: 2. The CDR3 covers 14 residues. Germline lookup yields CDR1 SGHAT and CDR2 FQNNGV. This chain's CDR3 is CASSLAGGHNEQFF. CDR3 sequence (DNA): TGTGCCAGCAGCTTAGCGGGGGGACACAATGAGCAGTTCTTC.

The chain is built from TRBV29-1 and TRBJ1-1; D remains ambiguous. The CDR3 consists of 14 residues. The V gene's germline CDR1 is SQVTM and CDR2 ANQGSEA. Trimming stripped 1 base from V and 4 bases from J, with 13 bases between. The CDR3 sequence: CSVEGGRYLTEAFF. CDR3 in DNA: TGCAGCGTTGAAGGGGGAAGGTATCTCACTGAAGCTTTCTTT.

The V gene is TRBV10-2, the J gene TRBJ2-7; D is unclear. Trimming removed 8 bases from V and 2 bases from J, with 10 bases in between. This CDR3 is 12 amino acids long. CDR1 is WSHSY and CDR2 is SAAADI in the germline V gene. The DNA for the CDR3 is TGCGCCAGCTCCCAAGAGACCTACGAGCAGTACTTC. Amino acids: CASSQETYEQYF.

The V and J genes are TRBV7-9 and TRBJ2-2, with 7 bases matching TRBD1. The ends lost 5 bases at V and 5 bases at J; junction bases unmatched: 8. Looked up from germline, CDR1 is SEHNR and CDR2 is FQNEAQ (reference sequence). The CDR3 extends over 15 amino acids. This CDR3 is CASSLTGSRTGELFF. The CDR3 DNA follows: TGTGCCAGCAGCCTGACAGGGTCGAGAACCGGGGAGCTGTTTTTT.

The genes are TRBV7-6 and TRBJ2-7; D not resolved. Germline-derived CDR1 and CDR2 are SGHVS and FNYEAQ. The CDR3 contains 12 residues. V shed 1 base and J shed 5 bases, with 6 bases lying between them. The CDR3 sequence: CASSLGANEQYF. The DNA for the CDR3 is TGTGCCAGCAGCTTAGGGGCTAACGAGCAGTACTTC.

This clone was picked up one time. The J gene is TRBJ1-2, the V gene TRBV28; 7 bases are a match to TRBD1. J gave up 7 bases and V 5 bases, and 13 bases lay outside the gene matches. Germline CDR1 and CDR2: MDHEN and SYDVKM. CDR3 size: 15 residues. The chain's CDR3 is CASSPAATGLGGYTF. Written as DNA, the CDR3 is TGTGCCAGCAGTCCCGCGGCGACAGGGTTGGGTGGCTACACCTTC.

V and J are TRBV5-6 and TRBJ2-5; tentatively, D is TRBD2 (7 bases). Per the germline V gene, CDR1 is SGHDT and CDR2 is YYEEEE. The CDR3 sequence is 15 residues long. Trimming shortened V by 4 bases and J by 2 bases, and 15 bases separated the two germline ends. The CDR3 DNA follows: TGTGCCAGCAGCCCACGGGGGGCGAGGCAAGAGACCCAGTACTTC. Translation gives CASSPRGARQETQYF.

DNA for the CDR3: TGTGCCAGCAGTCCGTTTCCTCCGGAGCAGTACTTC. This translates into CASSPFPPEQYF. The chain uses TRBV28 and TRBJ2-7; no definite D call. This CDR3 is built from 12 residues. With 5 bases removed from V and 7 bases from J, the gap between germline ends came to 12 bases. Germline-derived CDR1 and CDR2 are MDHEN and SYDVKM.